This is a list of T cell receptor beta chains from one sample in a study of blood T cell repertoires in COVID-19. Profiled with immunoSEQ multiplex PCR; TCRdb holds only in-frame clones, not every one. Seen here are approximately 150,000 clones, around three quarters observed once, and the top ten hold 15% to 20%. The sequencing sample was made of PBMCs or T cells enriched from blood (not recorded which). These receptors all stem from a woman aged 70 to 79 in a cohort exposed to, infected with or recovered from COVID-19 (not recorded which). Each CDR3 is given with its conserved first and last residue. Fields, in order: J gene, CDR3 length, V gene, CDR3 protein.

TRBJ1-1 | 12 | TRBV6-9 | CASTTPNTEAFF
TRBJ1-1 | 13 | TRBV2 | CASRPTNRIEAFF
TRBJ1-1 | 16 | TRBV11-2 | CASRSGGTGGNTEAFF
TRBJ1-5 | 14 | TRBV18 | CASSQDRINQPQHF
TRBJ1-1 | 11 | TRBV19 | CASSMGAEAFF
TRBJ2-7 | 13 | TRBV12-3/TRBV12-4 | CASTLQQGYEQYF
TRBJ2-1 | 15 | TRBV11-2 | CASSSGISTYNEQFF
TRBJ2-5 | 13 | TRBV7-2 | CASSLRLQETQYF
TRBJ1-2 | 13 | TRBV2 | CASSRDRVDGYTF
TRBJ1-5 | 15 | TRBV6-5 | CASSYSRGSNQPQHF
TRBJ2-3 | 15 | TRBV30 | CAWSAGTGGTDTQYF
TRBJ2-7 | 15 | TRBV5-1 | CASSLEGGGIYEQYF
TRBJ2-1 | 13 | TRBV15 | CATSRVQGAEQFF
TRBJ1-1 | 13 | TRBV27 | CASSFSSNTEAFF
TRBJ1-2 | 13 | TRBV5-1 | CASSLVPGEGYTF
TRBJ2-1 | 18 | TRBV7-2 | CASSRTPGTGGSYNEQFF
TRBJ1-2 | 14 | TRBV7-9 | CASSGGQSNYGYTF
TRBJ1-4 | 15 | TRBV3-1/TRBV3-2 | CASSLRLATNEKLFF
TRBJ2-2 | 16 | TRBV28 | CASRTLGGILTGELFF
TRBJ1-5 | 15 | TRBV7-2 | CASSLGQGSNQPQHF
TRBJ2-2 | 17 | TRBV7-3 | CASSLTSPIGSTGELFF
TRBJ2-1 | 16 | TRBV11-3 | CASSLESGTGGNEQFF
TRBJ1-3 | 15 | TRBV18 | CASSPADRGSDTIYF
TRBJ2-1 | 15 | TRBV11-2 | CASSLIGQGYNEQFF
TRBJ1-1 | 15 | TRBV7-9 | CASSLIVFAITEAFF
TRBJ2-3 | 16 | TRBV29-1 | CSVEDDTSGSTDTQYF
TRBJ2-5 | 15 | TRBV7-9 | CASSLQGQGWETQYF
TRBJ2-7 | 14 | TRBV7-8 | CASSFLQDAYEQYF
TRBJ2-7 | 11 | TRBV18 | CASSSTYEQYF
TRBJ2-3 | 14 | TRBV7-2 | CASSSGQPVGTQYF
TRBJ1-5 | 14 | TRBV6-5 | CAFRDRGSNQPQHF
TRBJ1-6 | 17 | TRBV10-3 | CAIRAGTGGEGNSPLHF
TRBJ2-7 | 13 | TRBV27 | CASTSTGGHEQYF
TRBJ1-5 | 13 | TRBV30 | CAWSVEGDQPQHF
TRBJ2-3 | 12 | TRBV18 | CASSPGGDTQYF
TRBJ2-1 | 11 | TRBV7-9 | CASSHPGEQFF
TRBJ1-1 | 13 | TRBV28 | CASKRQGAPEAFF